Below are 17 T cell receptor beta chains sequenced from a single sample in a study of breast tumors, draining lymph nodes, adjacent tissues. Axillary draining lymph nodes of breast cancer patients supplied the node samples. One entry per CDR3 protein results from TCRdb running MiXCR on the multiplex PCR reads. The repertoire holds about 120,000 distinct CDR3 sequences, with just under 20% as singletons. The sample consisted of axillary lymph node tissue. Source of these receptors: a female donor with breast cancer. Some clones in this sample may be carry-over from other donors' samples.

This clonotype has a count of ten or more. The junction does not match germline at one end; this may be a read error. The chain recombines TRBV20-1 with TRBJ1-4; no reliable D call. Germline CDR1 and CDR2: DFQATT and SNEGSKA (reference sequence). CDR3 length: 17 amino acids. The CDR3 DNA follows: TGCAGTGCCAGAGACGGGCCCTTCTCCCGGGGTAATGAAAAACTGTTTTTT. Amino acid sequence: CSARDGPFSRGNEKLFF.

Ten or more counts support this clonotype. The rearrangement uses TRBV7-2 and TRBJ2-3; the D gene is possibly TRBD1 (5 bases). This CDR3 region has 13 residues. Trimming shortened V by 5 bases and J by 5 bases, and 11 bases separated the two germline ends. Germline loops: CDR1 SGHTA, CDR2 FQGNSA. The CDR3 region has the DNA TGTGCCAGCAGCCGCGTTAGGGGAGATACGCAGTATTTT. Translation gives CASSRVRGDTQYF.

A remark on this clonotype: This sequence may be a read error, since a much larger clone differs from it by one base. The gene calls are TRBV5-6 and TRBJ1-2; D call uncertain. V lost 3 bases, J lost 3 bases, and 15 bases lay in between. Per germline, CDR1 SGHDT and CDR2 YYEEEE. The CDR3 is made up of 15 amino acids. This CDR3 is CASSSGRLGDYGYTF. As DNA, the CDR3 is TGTGCCAGCAGCTCCGGACGTCTCGGAGACTATGGCTACACCTTC.

The J gene is TRBJ2-1, the V gene TRBV2; D is unclear. Per germline, CDR1 SNHLY and CDR2 FYNNEI. Trimming stripped 4 bases from V and 2 bases from J, with 9 bases between. CDR3 length: 14 amino acids. CDR3 protein: CASSVRIPYNEQFF. CDR3 DNA sequence: TGTGCCAGCAGTGTTCGGATCCCCTACAATGAGCAGTTCTTC.

This clonotype was picked up many times. The V and J genes are TRBV20-1 and TRBJ2-7, with 9 bases aligning to TRBD2. The CDR3 runs to 14 residues. V lost 6 bases to trimming and J lost 3 bases; unmatched junction nucleotides: 9. Germline lookup yields CDR1 DFQATT and CDR2 SNEGSKA (reference sequence). The CDR3 DNA reads as TGCAGTGCCGTCTCAGAAGCGGGAGGCTACGAGCAGTACTTC. As protein: CSAVSEAGGYEQYF.

This clonotype was recorded a few times. V is TRBV28 and J is TRBJ2-1, with D tentatively TRBD1 (6 bases). Germline V gene data show CDR1 as MDHEN and CDR2 as SYDVKM. CDR3 length equals 15 residues. V shed 3 bases and J shed 3 bases, with 12 bases lying between them. CDR3 in DNA: TGTGCCAGCAGTTTTATGGACAGATTCTACAATGAGCAGTTCTTC. It is translated as CASSFMDRFYNEQFF.

This clonotype has a count of ten or more. The rearrangement uses TRBV5-4 and TRBJ2-7; TRBD2 matches at 7 bases. CDR1 SGHNT and CDR2 YYREEE come from the germline V gene (reference sequence). This CDR3 region has 14 residues. V dropped 3 bases and J dropped 2; count of bases not matched to a gene: 5. The CDR3, as DNA: TGTGCCAGCAGCTCATGGGGAGGGGCCTACGAGCAGTACTTC. Its protein product is CASSSWGGAYEQYF. Using reference TRBV5-4 and TRBJ2-7 for the parts outside the CDR3, the full variable domain is ETGVTQSPTHLIKTRGQQVTLRCSSQSGHNTVSWYQQALGQGPQFIFQYYREEENGRGNFPPRFSGLQFPNYSSELNVNALELDDSALYLCASSSWGGAYEQYFGPGTRLTVT.

This clonotype has ten or more counts. The rearrangement uses TRBV7-3 and TRBJ2-2; D is unclear. Deletions cut 5 bases from V and 5 bases from J, with 9 bases between. The CDR3 is 13 residues long. From germline, CDR1 is SGHTA and CDR2 FQGTGA. The CDR3 spells CASSPFGTGELFF. The CDR3 region has the DNA TGTGCCAGCAGCCCTTTCGGGACCGGGGAGCTGTTTTTT. The complete variable domain, with remaining parts taken from reference TRBV7-3 and TRBJ2-2, reads GAGVSQTPSNKVTEKGKYVELRCDPISGHTALYWYRQSLGQGPEFLIYFQGTGAADDSGLPNDRFFAVRPEGSVSTLKIQRTERGDSAVYLCASSPFGTGELFFGEGSRLTVL.

This clonotype was counted many times. V is TRBV10-3 and J is TRBJ2-7, with D perhaps TRBD1 (5 bases). V lost 3 bases and J 8 bases, leaving 8 bases between the germline ends. This CDR3 region has 11 residues. Per germline, CDR1 ENHRY and CDR2 SYGVKD. The CDR3 DNA sequence: TGTGCCATCAGTGATACAGGACAGCAGTACTTC. Its translation: CAISDTGQQYF.

The table lists this clonotype with many counts. The chain carries TRBV3-1 and TRBJ2-5; D not certain. Germline CDR1 LGHDT, CDR2 YNNKEL (reference sequence). CDR3 length: 13 residues. Between the trimmed V and J ends, which lost 5 bases and 9 bases, there was a span of 16 bases. This CDR3 reads CASSALPPLAQYF. As DNA, the CDR3 is TGTGCCAGCAGCGCACTACCCCCTCTGGCCCAGTACTTC.

This clonotype was counted ten times or more. This chain joins TRBV30 and TRBJ1-6; maybe TRBD1 (5 bases). Trimming took off 2 bases at V and 10 bases at J, with 12 bases between the two ends. Germline V gives CDR1 GTSNPN, CDR2 SVGIG (reference sequence). The CDR3 consists of 13 residues. The CDR3, as DNA: TGTGCCTGGAGTCGGGACCTAGACTCACCCCTCCACTTT. Its protein is CAWSRDLDSPLHF.

Many counts were recorded for this clonotype. The chain employs TRBV2 and TRBJ2-7; 8 nucleotides line up with TRBD2. The CDR3 is 14 residues long. The V and J ends lost 4 bases and 2 bases, in that order; junction bases with no gene match: 4. Germline V gene data show CDR1 as SNHLY and CDR2 as FYNNEI. Written as DNA, the CDR3 is TGTGCCAGCAGTGGTCAGCGGGGGACCTACGAGCAGTACTTC. Translated: CASSGQRGTYEQYF. Drawing the rest from reference TRBV2 and TRBJ2-7, the complete variable domain is EPEVTQTPSHQVTQMGQEVILRCVPISNHLYFYWYRQILGQKVEFLVSFYNNEISEKSEIFDDQFSVERPDGSNFTLKIRSTKLEDSAMYFCASSGQRGTYEQYFGPGTRLTVT.

This clonotype came up many times. CDR3 DNA sequence: TGTGCCAGCAGCCCTAGGACTAACTATGGCTACACCTTC. This sequence encodes CASSPRTNYGYTF. The genes are TRBV3-1 and TRBJ1-2; D uncertain. Trimming pared 4 bases from V and 0 bases from J, leaving 6 bases between. CDR3 length: 13 residues. The germline CDR1 and CDR2 sequences are LGHDT and YNNKEL (reference sequence).

The chain recombines TRBV19 with TRBJ2-6, with 11 bases aligning to TRBD2. Germline V gives CDR1 LNHDA, CDR2 SQIVND (reference sequence). The CDR3 extends over 17 amino acids. After removal of 10 bases from V and 0 bases from J, the junction contained 8 bases not matched to a gene. CDR3 amino acids: CATSPTSGASGANVLTF. The CDR3 DNA reads TGTGCCACCTCACCGACTAGCGGGGCCTCTGGGGCCAACGTCCTGACTTTC.

This clonotype was picked up many times. The genes are TRBV2 and TRBJ2-3, with TRBD2 matching 7 bases. The CDR3 contains 14 residues. Losses at the gene ends were 7 bases for V and 2 bases for J; bases not matched to a gene: 6. Germline assignment: CDR1 SNHLY and CDR2 FYNNEI. In DNA, the CDR3 is TGTGCCAGCACTACTAGCGCATTCACAGATACGCAGTATTTT. Translating it yields CASTTSAFTDTQYF.

Concerning this clonotype itself: Just one base apart from a much larger clone, this may be a read error. The chain links TRBV4-1 to TRBJ2-2, with D perhaps matching TRBD1 or TRBD2 (5 bases each). Germline V gives CDR1 MGHRA, CDR2 YSYEKL. The CDR3 totals 17 residues. V dropped 4 bases and J dropped 0 bases, with 15 bases sitting between them. The CDR3 loop reads CASSLEFGGANTGELFF. Here the CDR3 DNA reads TGCGCCAGCAGCCTAGAATTTGGGGGAGCGAACACCGGGGAGCTGTTTTTT.

This clonotype is judged medium-sized. This sequence joins TRBV20-1 and TRBJ2-7; 10 nucleotides align to TRBD2. The CDR3 contains 14 residues. Trimming cost V 5 bases and J 4 bases; bases outside gene matches: 8. CDR1 is DFQATT, CDR2 SNEGSKA, per germline (reference sequence). The DNA for the CDR3 is TGCAGTGCTTGCCTAGCGGGAGATTGTTACGAGCAGTACTTC. This sequence encodes CSACLAGDCYEQYF.